This T cell receptor (beta chain) appears in the sequencing data of a study of radiation and T cells in renal cell carcinoma. Germline V gene lookup returns CDR1 SGHTA and CDR2 FQGNSA. CDR3 size: 15 residues. Trimming cost V 3 bases and J 4 bases; bases outside gene matches: 6. Time point denoted: baseline pretreatment blood. Treatment reported: 15 Gy SBRT to primary tumor, nephrectomy 4 weeks later. Profiling relied on immunoSEQ multiplex PCR, and the TCRdb table lists in-frame clones only, not all of them. This table has about 130,000 clones, over 75% appearing once. The chain couples TRBV7-2 to TRBJ2-1; 7 bases match TRBD2. The receptor was isolated from a woman aged 50 to 60 with renal cell carcinoma. This material consisted of blood, taken from a patient whose treatment included radiotherapy and nephrectomy. The CDR3 coding sequence is TGTGCCAGCAGCTTTTCACGGGGGGATTACAATGAGCAGTTCTTC. Translation gives CASSFSRGDYNEQFF. Looking up the rest from reference TRBV7-2 and TRBJ2-1 gives the full variable domain: GAGVSQSPSNKVTEKGKDVELRCDPISGHTALYWYRQSLGQGLEFLIYFQGNSAPDKSGLPSDRFSAERTGGSVSTLTIQRTQQEDSAVYLCASSFSRGDYNEQFFGPGTRLTVL.